The rows below give T cell receptor beta chains drawn from one sample of a study of shared clonotypes between healthy human individuals. TCRdb keeps only in-frame clones here, not all; method: immunoSEQ multiplex PCR. This sample has some 2,100,000 clones, with more than 85% found just once. Input material: naive CD8+ T cells from PBMCs. These receptors all come from a man aged 18 to 30 in good health. Some clones in this sample may be carry-over from other donors' samples. Both conserved end residues are part of each CDR3. The D gene is left open where the match is weak. A clone size is listed for some rows: how often the clone was seen (once, few, many), or a class if it is expanded.

>NA|TRBJ1-2|TRBV10-3|11|few
CAIADWRGYTF
TGTGCCATCGCGGACTGGCGGGGCTACACCTTC
>TRBD1|TRBJ2-5|TRBV25-1|16|NA
CASAARTGPTRETQYF
TGTGCCAGCGCCGCACGGACAGGCCCTACCCGGGAGACCCAGTACTTC
>NA|TRBJ1-1|TRBV29-1|13|NA
CSVLVSNRLEAFF
TGCAGCGTTTTAGTTTCTAATCGACTTGAAGCTTTCTTT
>TRBD2|TRBJ2-1|TRBV13|13|once
CASSALAGEKQFF
TGTGCCAGCAGTGCACTAGCGGGGGAAAAGCAGTTCTTC
>TRBD2|TRBJ2-1|TRBV11-2|18|NA
CASSMGLAGSSSYNEQFF
TGTGCCAGTTCCATGGGACTAGCGGGGTCGAGCTCCTACAATGAGCAGTTCTTC
>TRBD2|TRBJ2-1|TRBV9|14|NA
CASSPGGANSEQFF
TGTGCCAGCAGCCCGGGGGGAGCCAATTCCGAGCAGTTCTTC
>NA|TRBJ2-2|TRBV7-8|16|NA
CASSLVLTANTGELFF
TGTGCCAGCAGCTTAGTATTGACAGCGAACACCGGGGAGCTGTTTTTT
>NA|TRBJ1-4|TRBV7-9|12|NA
CASSLAEGGLFF
TGTGCCAGCAGCTTAGCGGAGGGCGGGCTGTTTTTT
>NA|TRBJ2-7|TRBV7-9|14|NA
CASSNARSGYEQYF
TGTGCCAGCAGCAACGCCAGGTCGGGCTACGAGCAGTACTTC
>TRBD2|TRBJ2-1|TRBV6-6|16|NA
CASSGRAGLGYNEQFF
TGTGCCAGCAGCGGGAGGGCTGGACTAGGCTACAATGAGCAGTTCTTC
>NA|TRBJ2-5|TRBV28|13|NA
CASSRGLQETQYF
TGTGCCAGCTCCCGAGGGCTCCAAGAGACCCAGTACTTC
>TRBD1|TRBJ1-4|TRBV27|15|NA
CASSLLDRGREKLFF
TGTGCCAGCAGTTTACTCGACAGGGGTCGTGAAAAACTGTTTTTT
>NA|TRBJ2-5|TRBV15|12|NA
CATSRTEVAQYF
TGTGCCACCAGCAGAACCGAAGTGGCCCAGTACTTC
>NA|TRBJ2-7|TRBV2|15|NA
CASSDGDRIFYEQYF
TGTGCCAGCAGTGATGGAGACAGGATTTTCTACGAGCAGTACTTC
>TRBD1|TRBJ2-7|TRBV29-1|15|NA
CSVLGQGENINEQYF
TGCAGCGTCCTCGGACAGGGGGAAAATATCAACGAGCAGTACTTC
>TRBD1|TRBJ2-7|TRBV2|16|NA
CASSESETGGFYEQYF
TGTGCCAGCAGTGAATCGGAAACAGGGGGTTTTTACGAGCAGTACTTC
>NA|TRBJ2-2|TRBV6-1|17|NA
CASSGGGWRGQTGELFF
TGTGCCAGCAGTGGGGGAGGATGGAGGGGGCAAACCGGGGAGCTGTTTTTT
>TRBD1|TRBJ2-7|TRBV6-1|13|NA
CASRDRGMNEQYF
TGTGCCAGCCGGGACAGGGGGATGAACGAGCAGTACTTC
>NA|TRBJ2-2|TRBV19|11|few
CASREVGELFF
TGTGCCAGTAGGGAGGTCGGGGAGCTGTTTTTT
>NA|TRBJ2-3|TRBV19|12|NA
CASSVRGDTQYF
TGTGCCAGTAGTGTCCGCGGAGATACGCAGTATTTT
>NA|TRBJ2-6|TRBV6-1|14|NA
CASIGGSGANVLTF
TGTGCCAGCATCGGAGGCTCTGGGGCCAACGTCCTGACTTTC
>NA|TRBJ2-7|TRBV12-5|13|NA
CASGLDRAYEQYF
TGTGCTAGTGGTTTGGACAGGGCCTACGAGCAGTACTTC
>NA|TRBJ2-1|TRBV7-8|16|NA
CASSLGIESSYNEQFF
TGTGCCAGCAGCTTAGGTATAGAGAGCTCCTACAATGAGCAGTTCTTC
>TRBD2|TRBJ2-3|TRBV27|16|NA
CASSLAGGPMADTQYF
TGTGCCAGCAGTCTAGCGGGAGGGCCCATGGCAGATACGCAGTATTTT
>NA|TRBJ1-1|TRBV11-2|15|NA
CASSLTRAANTEAFF
TGTGCCAGCAGCTTGACCAGGGCGGCGAACACTGAAGCTTTCTTT
>NA|TRBJ1-2|TRBV5-4|13|NA
CASSLRSNTGYTF
TGTGCCAGCAGCTTGCGTTCCAACACGGGCTACACCTTC
>NA|TRBJ2-2|TRBV7-9|12|NA
CASSLARGELFF
TGTGCCAGCAGCTTAGCACGAGGAGAGCTGTTTTTT
>NA|TRBJ2-1|TRBV5-5|15|NA
CASSLFQNSYNEQFF
TGTGCCAGCAGCTTGTTCCAGAATTCATACAATGAGCAGTTCTTC
>NA|TRBJ1-1|TRBV9|15|NA
CASSVVSGMNTEAFF
TGTGCCAGCAGCGTAGTAAGTGGTATGAACACTGAAGCTTTCTTT
>NA|TRBJ1-3|TRBV5-1|15|NA
CASSLEASSGNTIYF
TGCGCCAGCAGCTTGGAGGCAAGCTCTGGAAACACCATATATTTT
>TRBD2|TRBJ2-7|TRBV27|16|once
CASSSPFGGRDYEQYF
TGTGCCAGCAGTTCCCCCTTTGGCGGGAGGGACTACGAGCAGTACTTC
>TRBD1|TRBJ1-3|TRBV11-3|16|once
CASSLRPDRVADTIYF
TGTGCCAGCAGCTTAAGGCCCGACAGGGTTGCGGACACCATATATTTT
>TRBD1|TRBJ1-1|TRBV10-3|16|NA
CAISEKGGQVNTEAFF
TGTGCCATCAGTGAGAAAGGGGGACAGGTGAACACTGAAGCTTTCTTT
>TRBD1|TRBJ1-3|TRBV7-9|15|NA
CASKDRGLTGNTIYF
TGTGCCAGCAAGGACAGGGGGCTAACTGGAAACACCATATATTTT
>NA|TRBJ1-3|TRBV7-9|14|NA
CASSPVLTGNTIYF
TGTGCCAGCAGCCCAGTCCTGACAGGAAACACCATATATTTT
>TRBD1|TRBJ2-7|TRBV4-1|13|NA
CASSDRANYEQYF
TGCGCCAGCAGTGACAGGGCCAACTACGAGCAGTACTTC
>TRBD2|TRBJ2-7|TRBV7-2|14|NA
CASSSREGAYEQYF
TGTGCCAGCAGCTCGAGGGAGGGCGCCTACGAGCAGTACTTC
>NA|TRBJ2-7|TRBV9|14|NA
CASSANDDPYEQYF
TGTGCCAGCAGCGCGAACGACGATCCCTACGAGCAGTACTTC
>TRBD1|TRBJ2-1|TRBV7-9|14|NA
CASSPRTGFDEQFF
TGTGCCAGCAGCCCCCGGACAGGGTTCGATGAGCAGTTCTTC
>TRBD2|TRBJ2-1|TRBV11-2|16|NA
CASSTATGLAGIEQFF
TGTGCCAGCAGCACAGCCACGGGACTAGCGGGAATTGAGCAGTTCTTC
>NA|TRBJ2-5|TRBV9|13|NA
CASSVGGRETQYF
TGTGCCAGCAGCGTAGGAGGAAGGGAGACCCAGTACTTC
>NA|TRBJ2-1|TRBV5-6|12|NA
CASSLAEGVEFF
TGTGCCAGCAGCTTGGCCGAGGGAGTGGAGTTCTTC
>TRBD2|TRBJ2-3|TRBV11-2|16|NA
CASSSRLAGGWDTQYF
TGTGCCAGCAGTTCTCGACTAGCGGGAGGATGGGATACGCAGTATTTT
>TRBD2|TRBJ2-1|TRBV27|15|NA
CASSLAGGAYNEQFF
TGTGCCAGCAGTTTGGCGGGAGGGGCCTACAATGAGCAGTTCTTC
>TRBD1|TRBJ2-7|TRBV6-6|13|NA
CASRSGQGVEQYF
TGTGCCAGCAGGTCGGGACAGGGTGTCGAGCAGTACTTC
>NA|TRBJ2-7|TRBV29-1|12|NA
CSVEEGSYEQYF
TGCAGCGTTGAGGAGGGTTCCTACGAGCAGTACTTC
>NA|TRBJ2-1|TRBV7-6|15|NA
CASSLETNSYNEQFF
TGTGCCAGCAGCTTAGAAACGAATTCCTACAATGAGCAGTTCTTC
>NA|TRBJ1-6|TRBV27|12|NA
CASSSQYSPLHF
TGTGCCAGCAGTTCCCAGTATTCACCCCTCCACTTT
>NA|TRBJ2-7|TRBV25-1|15|NA
CASSGTGVFGHEQYF
TGTGCCAGCAGTGGTACGGGAGTGTTCGGTCACGAGCAGTACTTC
>TRBD2|TRBJ2-7|TRBV7-6|15|NA
CASSWTSGTEEEQYF
TGTGCCAGCAGCTGGACTAGCGGGACAGAAGAGGAGCAGTACTTC
>NA|TRBJ1-2|TRBV7-9|17|NA
CASTFSGSARGNYGYTF
TGTGCCAGCACTTTTAGCGGCAGCGCAAGGGGTAACTATGGCTACACCTTC
>TRBD2|TRBJ2-2|TRBV27|18|NA
CASSSGLDMFANTGELFF
TGTGCCAGCAGTTCCGGACTAGACATGTTCGCGAACACCGGGGAGCTGTTTTTT
>NA|TRBJ2-7|TRBV9|15|NA
CASSEGGMGAYEQYF
TGTGCCAGCAGCGAGGGAGGCATGGGGGCCTACGAGCAGTACTTC
>NA|TRBJ1-5|TRBV6-5|12|NA
CASSSSGQPQHF
TGTGCCAGCAGTTCCTCAGGTCAGCCCCAGCATTTT
>TRBD1|TRBJ2-1|TRBV10-3|20|NA
CAISEPGTGGGNPFYNEQFF
TGTGCCATCAGTGAGCCAGGGACAGGGGGCGGTAACCCCTTCTACAATGAGCAGTTCTTC